Detailed here is one T cell receptor beta chain. Other DNA sequences in the sample encode the same CDR3. CDR1 and CDR2 from the germline V gene are SGHTA and FQGNSA. The CDR3 has 15 residues. V gave up 2 bases and J gave up 2 bases; unmatched junction bases: 2. The data were taken from a study of blood T cell repertoires in COVID-19. The repertoire was sequenced with immunoSEQ multiplex PCR; TCRdb's copy has only in-frame clones and lacks some. The sample records almost 350,000 clones, roughly 87% being singletons. The genes are TRBV7-2 and TRBJ2-7; the match to TRBD1 covers 11 bases. This clonotype was sampled from a woman aged 55 to 70 with COVID-19, enrolled during active disease. The source material was peripheral blood. DNA of the CDR3: TGTGCCAGCAGCTTATCGGGACAGGGGGCCTACGAGCAGTACTTC. It specifies CASSLSGQGAYEQYF.